These 3 T cell receptor beta chains came from one sample sequenced in a study of T cells in Graves' hyperthyroidism and ophthalmopathy. TCR beta CDR3 regions were amplified from RNA transcripts. A first-round RT-PCR of the TCR CDR3 used the HTBI primer set. Each CDR3 protein gets one entry after TCRdb re-called the multiplex PCR reads with MiXCR. Found here are about 570,000 distinct CDR3 sequences, around 46% of them singletons; the top ten hold around 20%. Source material: peripheral blood or thyroid tissue (not recorded which). These receptors originate from an adult woman with Graves' disease, either hyperthyroidism or ophthalmopathy (not recorded which).

This clonotype was observed many times. This chain links TRBV7-9 with TRBJ1-1; 7 nucleotides line up with TRBD1. CDR1 is SEHNR, CDR2 FQNEAQ, per germline (reference sequence). The CDR3 is made up of 14 amino acids. Germline trimming cut 6 bases from V and 0 bases from J; bases unmatched to any gene: 4. The CDR3 bases are TGTGCCAGCAGACTCGACAGGGTGAACACTGAAGCTTTCTTT. This translates into CASRLDRVNTEAFF.

Comment on this clonotype: Its ends do not fully match the called genes, so a read error is possible. The chain links TRBV25-1 to TRBJ1-2; possible D gene TRBD1, 5 bases. This CDR3 region has 11 residues. From germline, CDR1 is MGHDK and CDR2 SYGVNS. The chain's CDR3 is CTSRDGTGYTF. The CDR3 coding sequence is TGTACCAGCAGAGATGGGACTGGCTACACCTTC.

V is TRBV7-9 and J is TRBJ1-2; tentatively, D is TRBD1 (6 bases). The length of the CDR3 is 15 residues. Trimming cost V 4 bases and J 4 bases, with 16 bases left between them. Germline V CDR1 and CDR2: SEHNR, FQNEAQ (reference sequence). The CDR3 is CASSSPGGYGYGYTF. The CDR3, as DNA: TGTGCCAGCAGCTCCCCTGGGGGCTACGGCTATGGCTACACCTTC.